This TCR beta chain originates from a study of CD8 T cells in ankylosing spondylitis listed by TCRdb under 2017. Turning to the overall study: The study profiled T cell receptor beta repertoires in healthy donors and ankylosing spondylitis patients to find disease-linked TCR variants. The full study cohort comprised 20 to 30 ankylosing spondylitis patients and 85 to 120 healthy donors. Peripheral blood was sampled, and synovial fluid was additionally collected from ankylosing spondylitis patients.

The germline V gene provides CDR1 SGHVS and CDR2 FQNEAQ. Ends trimmed: V by 4 bases, J by 7 bases; bases unmatched to a gene: 7. From cysteine to phenylalanine, the CDR3 is 14 amino acids long. Only the CDR3 DNA stays, 42 bases, in frame from base 1. This clonotype has a count of ten or more. It lacks a known antigen. Base qualities were left out, and no much larger clone turns up one base away. Sequencing was carried out with an Illumina HiSeq 2500. TCR beta libraries were prepared by quantitative 5'-RACE with molecular barcodes. Processing in the source paper ran as follows. A new computational method, built on a probabilistic model of VDJ rearrangement, was used to identify disease-linked TCR variants. Starting from the raw public reads, TCRdb applied fastp trimming at Q25, assembled clones with MiXCR and retained in-frame beta chains. Entries are consolidated by CDR3 protein sequence, retaining the most common genes and DNA. What appears here as the V and J calls and clone size reflects TCRdb's work, not the paper's. This sample is represented by about 69,000 distinct CDR3 sequences; under 5.5% of them were singletons. Of the sample, around 2% is held by the ten largest clones.

The study at large found these results: In peripheral blood, the disease-linked clones were found at relatively low frequencies and had a CD8+ phenotype. Blood from ankylosing spondylitis patients appeared to be characterized by a TCR beta motif made up of under ten highly homologous amino acid variants. The disease-linked clones were reported to be significantly enriched in matched synovial fluid samples from ankylosing spondylitis patients. Some motif variants were previously reported in synovial fluid and blood of reactive arthritis patients, suggesting common disease-initiation mechanisms.

Rearrangement joined TRBV7-8 to TRBJ2-3; 8 central nucleotides agree with TRBD2. This receptor was taken from a male donor with ankylosing spondylitis or in good health (not recorded which). The specimen sequenced was blood, either unsorted or a sorted T cell fraction (not recorded which). The nucleotides are TGTGCCAGCAGCTCCGCTCGCGGGGGGAATACGCAGTATTTT. Its protein reads: CASSSARGGNTQYF.